These T cell receptor beta chains were read from a single sample in a study of CD8 T cells in ankylosing spondylitis. TCRdb reprocessed the 5' RACE reads via MiXCR and lists one record per CDR3 protein. This repertoire shows 40,000 to 50,000 distinct CDR3 sequences, 2.5% to 3% found once; its top ten account for around 4.5%. Sample: blood, either unsorted or a sorted T cell fraction (not recorded which). The receptors come from a male donor with ankylosing spondylitis or in good health (not recorded which). Each CDR3 is given with its conserved first and last residue. A D gene is named only where the DNA matches it firmly. The size of a clone is reported for some rows only, either as once, few or many, or as a class for expanded clones.

>many|TRBV9|TRBJ1-2|.
TGTGCCAGCAGCCCGAGGACATGGAACGGCTACACCTTC
CASSPRTWNGYTF
>many|TRBV7-8|TRBJ2-5|.
TGTGCCAAACCCTTGGCCAGTTTTGGGACCCAGTACTTC
CAKPLASFGTQYF
>many|TRBV9|TRBJ1-2|.
TGTGCCAGCAGTCCGGCGTGGGGCGTTAACTATGGCTACACCTTC
CASSPAWGVNYGYTF
>many|TRBV9|TRBJ1-1|.
TGTGCCAGCAGCGTAGCTGCCATGAACACTGAAGCTTTCTTT
CASSVAAMNTEAFF
>many|TRBV9|TRBJ2-7|.
TGTGCCAGCAGCGCCACTGCGGGATGGGACTACGAGCAGTACTTC
CASSATAGWDYEQYF
>many|TRBV9|TRBJ1-4|TRBD1
TGTGCCAGCAGCCCCCGACGGTGGGGACAGCTCGGCGAAAAACTGTTTTTT
CASSPRRWGQLGEKLFF
>many|TRBV9|TRBJ1-6|TRBD1
TGTGCCAGCAGCGGCCAGGGGGGCTCACCCCTCCACTTT
CASSGQGGSPLHF
>many|TRBV9|TRBJ2-2|TRBD1
TGTGCCAGCAGCGTAGGGTCAGGGGGTTTCACCGGGGAGCTGTTTTTT
CASSVGSGGFTGELFF
>many|TRBV9|TRBJ2-1|TRBD2
TGTGCCAGCAGCGGAGGGGCGGGAGTAGCCTACAATGAGCAGTTCTTC
CASSGGAGVAYNEQFF
>many|TRBV9|TRBJ2-3|.
TGTGCCAGCAGCGTAGCGGTAGATACGCAGTATTTT
CASSVAVDTQYF
>many|TRBV9|TRBJ2-3|TRBD2
TGTGCCAGCAGCCCTGCTCCTAGCGGGAAAGGGCCAGATACGCAGTATTTT
CASSPAPSGKGPDTQYF
>many|TRBV9|TRBJ2-2|.
TGTGCCAGCAGCATCGACAGCGGCACCGGGGAGCTGTTTTTT
CASSIDSGTGELFF
>many|TRBV9|TRBJ2-1|TRBD1
TGTGCCAGCAGCGTAGCGTCGGGACAGGGTTTCAATGAGCAGTTCTTC
CASSVASGQGFNEQFF
>many|TRBV9|TRBJ2-2|TRBD2
TGTGCCAGCAGCCCGCGGCCGGGACTAGTGACCCAGGGGACCGGGGAGCTGTTTTTT
CASSPRPGLVTQGTGELFF
>many|TRBV9|TRBJ2-1|.
TGTGCCAGCAGCGTAGTGACTAACAATGAGCAGTTCTTC
CASSVVTNNEQFF
>many|TRBV9|TRBJ2-1|.
TGTGCCAGCAGCCTAATTAGCGGAAGCTCCTACAATGAGCAGTTCTTC
CASSLISGSSYNEQFF
>many|TRBV9|TRBJ2-1|TRBD2
TGTGCCAGCAGCTCCGTAGCGGGAGGGCCCAATGAGCAGTTCTTC
CASSSVAGGPNEQFF
>many|TRBV9|TRBJ2-7|.
TGTGCCAGCAGCGCGAGGCCCACCTACGAGCAGTACTTC
CASSARPTYEQYF
>many|TRBV9|TRBJ2-7|.
TGTGCCAGCAGCCCAAGCGGTCGGGGGTCCTACGAGCAGTACTTC
CASSPSGRGSYEQYF
>.|TRBV9|TRBJ2-5|TRBD2
TGTGCCAGCAGCGTAGGGTCTAGCGGGGTGCAAGAGACCCAGTACTTC
CASSVGSSGVQETQYF
>many|TRBV9|TRBJ2-5|.
TGTGCCAGCAGCTCACGGATCTCTGGAGGGACCCAGTACTTC
CASSSRISGGTQYF
>.|TRBV9|TRBJ2-7|TRBD2
TGTGCCAGCAGCCCTGCTAGCGGCCCCTACGAGCAGTACTTC
CASSPASGPYEQYF
>many|TRBV9|TRBJ2-1|TRBD2
TGTGCCAGCAGCGAACGGGAGGGCCTATACAATGAGCAGTTCTTC
CASSEREGLYNEQFF
>many|TRBV9|TRBJ2-2|.
TGTGCCAGCAGCGCCCTCCTCGAGGCCGGGGAGCTGTTTTTT
CASSALLEAGELFF
>many|TRBV9|TRBJ1-2|.
TGTGCCAGCAGCTCCCCCCCCAGCTATGGCTACACCTTC
CASSSPPSYGYTF
>many|TRBV9|TRBJ2-1|TRBD2
TGTGCCAGCAGCGTAGGAAAACTAGCGGGAGTTGGCGATGAGCAGTTCTTC
CASSVGKLAGVGDEQFF
>many|TRBV9|TRBJ2-7|.
TGTGCCAGCAGCGTAGATCCCTCGGGGGGCTACTACGAGCAGTACTTC
CASSVDPSGGYYEQYF
>many|TRBV9|TRBJ2-7|.
TGTGCCAGCAGCCGAGGTAGGTCCAGCGCTCTCGACGAGCAGTACTTC
CASSRGRSSALDEQYF
>many|TRBV9|TRBJ2-7|TRBD2
TGTGCCAGCAGCGTAGCTCCCGGGACTACCGCCTACGAGCAGTACTTC
CASSVAPGTTAYEQYF
>many|TRBV9|TRBJ2-1|.
TGTGCCAGCAGCGTAGAAGGAGTGCGCTCCTACAATGAGCAGTTCTTC
CASSVEGVRSYNEQFF
>many|TRBV9|TRBJ2-7|.
TGTGCCAGCAGCGTATATTCAGGAAACAACTACGAGCAGTACTTC
CASSVYSGNNYEQYF
>many|TRBV20-1|TRBJ1-2|.
TGCAGTGCTAGAGAAACAGGGTTTTATGGCTACACCTTC
CSARETGFYGYTF
>many|TRBV9|TRBJ2-1|TRBD1
TGTGCCAGCAGAGCAACAGGGGCTGGGGACAATGAGCAGTTCTTC
CASRATGAGDNEQFF
>many|TRBV9|TRBJ2-3|TRBD1
TGTGCCAGCAGCGTAACTGGACAGGGAGATACGCAGTATTTT
CASSVTGQGDTQYF
>many|TRBV9|TRBJ2-5|TRBD1
TGTGCCAGCAGTCTCACCGGGACAGGGGGCGGCTTGGAGACCCAGTACTTC
CASSLTGTGGGLETQYF
>.|TRBV9|TRBJ2-2|.
TGTGCCAGCAGCGAAGTACCAACAATGAACAACGGGGAGCTGTTTTTT
CASSEVPTMNNGELFF
>many|TRBV9|TRBJ2-1|TRBD2
TGTGCCAGCAGCGTAGAGCCTAGCGGGAGGTACAATGAGCAGTTCTTC
CASSVEPSGRYNEQFF
>many|TRBV9|TRBJ2-5|.
TGTGCCAGCAGCCCCCAAACTAGCCCGACAGAGACCCAGTACTTC
CASSPQTSPTETQYF
>many|TRBV9|TRBJ1-1|.
TGTGCCAGCAGCCCCCAGGGTAGGGGAGTCACTGAAGCTTTCTTT
CASSPQGRGVTEAFF
>many|TRBV9|TRBJ1-2|.
TGTGCCAGCAGCGTAGACCCCGGGGTCGGCACCTTC
CASSVDPGVGTF
>many|TRBV9|TRBJ2-7|.
TGTGCCAGCAGCGTCGGCGCTAAACTAGTACCAGCCTACGAGCAGTACTTC
CASSVGAKLVPAYEQYF
>.|TRBV9|TRBJ2-1|TRBD2
TGTGCCAGCAGCGTTCTGACTAGCGGATACAATGAGCAGTTCTTC
CASSVLTSGYNEQFF
>many|TRBV9|TRBJ2-2|TRBD2
TGTGCCAGCAGCGTAGAACTAGCGGGAGGGCCAGGCGGTACCGGGGAGCTGTTTTTT
CASSVELAGGPGGTGELFF
>many|TRBV9|TRBJ2-7|TRBD1
TGTGCCAGCAGCGTAGCCAGGACAGGGGGCTTGTACGAGCAGTACTTC
CASSVARTGGLYEQYF
>many|TRBV9|TRBJ2-7|TRBD2
TGTGCCAGCAGCGCAACGGTTAGCGGGAGTTACGAGCAGTACTTC
CASSATVSGSYEQYF